The clone carrying this TCR beta chain was seen only once. This sample was taken from a study of blood T cell repertoires in COVID-19. TCRdb's table, derived via immunoSEQ multiplex PCR, lists solely in-frame clones and lacks some. Of about 210,000 clones in the sample, about 91% were seen once. The sequence was collected from a woman between 35 and 50 years old with acute COVID-19. The sequencing sample was made of PBMCs or T cells enriched from blood (not recorded which).

The CDR3 DNA sequence: TGTGCCAGCAGTTACGACAGGGGATATGGCTACACCTTC. Its translation is CASSYDRGYGYTF. The gene calls are TRBV6-2 or TRBV6-3 and TRBJ1-2; 8 positions match TRBD1. V gave up 2 bases and J gave up 5 bases; unmatched junction bases: 1. The V gene's germline CDR1 is MNHEY and CDR2 SVGEGT. There are 13 residues in the CDR3.